Listed here is a single T cell receptor beta chain. The antigen is unknown. The sample belongs to a study of cytomegalovirus exposure and HLA in healthy donors. Findings of the study overall: While the bulk of TCR sequences proved rare, some public TCRs turned up in many donors. Per a prior analysis, the majority of TCR beta V segments were productive roughly 87% or roughly 30% of the time. Based on reports, TCR beta sequences accurately predicted HLA-A and HLA-B alleles for most subjects. Among donors in an Asian-associated ancestry cluster, a later analysis reportedly found fewer N-insertions than the approximately 670-donor mean.

Both 60 Vbeta primers and 13 Jbeta primers went into the PCR. The data were produced by immunoSEQ multiplex PCR, yet TCRdb's version contains in-frame clones alone and is incomplete. The repertoire has about 180,000 clones, roughly 80% of them found once; the top ten carry more than 1.5%. Looked up from germline, CDR1 is MNHNS and CDR2 is SASEGT. V was clipped by 4 bases and J by 1 base, with 10 bases between them. CDR3 length: 14 residues. V gene TRBV6-1 combines with J gene TRBJ1-1; no definite D call. The sample comprised PBMCs. The receptor's source is a middle-aged man in good health and CMV-seronegative. DNA of the CDR3: TGTGCCAGCAGTGTACCACATGGGAACACTGAAGCTTTCTTT. Encoded protein: CASSVPHGNTEAFF.